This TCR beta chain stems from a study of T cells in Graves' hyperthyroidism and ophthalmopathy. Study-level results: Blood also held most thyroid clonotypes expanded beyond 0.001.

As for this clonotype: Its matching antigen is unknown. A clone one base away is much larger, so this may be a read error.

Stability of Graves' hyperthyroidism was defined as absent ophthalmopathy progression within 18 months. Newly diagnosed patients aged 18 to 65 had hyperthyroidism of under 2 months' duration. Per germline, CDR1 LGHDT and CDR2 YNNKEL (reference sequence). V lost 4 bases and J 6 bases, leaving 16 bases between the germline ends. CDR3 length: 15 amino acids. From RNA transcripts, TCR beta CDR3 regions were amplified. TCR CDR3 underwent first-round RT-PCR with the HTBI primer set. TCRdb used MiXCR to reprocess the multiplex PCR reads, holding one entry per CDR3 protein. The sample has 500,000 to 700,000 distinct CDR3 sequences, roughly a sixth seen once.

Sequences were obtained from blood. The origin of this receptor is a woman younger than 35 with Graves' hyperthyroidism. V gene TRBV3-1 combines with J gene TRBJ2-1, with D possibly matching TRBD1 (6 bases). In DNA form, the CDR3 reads TGTGCCAGCAGCCGTCGGGCAGGGGTCACCAATGAGCAGTTCTTC. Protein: CASSRRAGVTNEQFF.